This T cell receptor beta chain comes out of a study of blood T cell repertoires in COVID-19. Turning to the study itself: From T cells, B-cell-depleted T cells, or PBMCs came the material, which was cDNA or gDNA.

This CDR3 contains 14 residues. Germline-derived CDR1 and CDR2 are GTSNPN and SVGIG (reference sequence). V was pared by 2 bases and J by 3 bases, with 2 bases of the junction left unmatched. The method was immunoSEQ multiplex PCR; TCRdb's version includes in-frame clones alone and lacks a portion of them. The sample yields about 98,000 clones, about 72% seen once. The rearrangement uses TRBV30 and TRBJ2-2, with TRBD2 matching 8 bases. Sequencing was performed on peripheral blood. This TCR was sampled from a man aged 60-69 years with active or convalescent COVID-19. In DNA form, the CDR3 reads TGTGCCTGGAGTTCACTAGCGGACACCGGGGAGCTGTTTTTT. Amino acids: CAWSSLADTGELFF.